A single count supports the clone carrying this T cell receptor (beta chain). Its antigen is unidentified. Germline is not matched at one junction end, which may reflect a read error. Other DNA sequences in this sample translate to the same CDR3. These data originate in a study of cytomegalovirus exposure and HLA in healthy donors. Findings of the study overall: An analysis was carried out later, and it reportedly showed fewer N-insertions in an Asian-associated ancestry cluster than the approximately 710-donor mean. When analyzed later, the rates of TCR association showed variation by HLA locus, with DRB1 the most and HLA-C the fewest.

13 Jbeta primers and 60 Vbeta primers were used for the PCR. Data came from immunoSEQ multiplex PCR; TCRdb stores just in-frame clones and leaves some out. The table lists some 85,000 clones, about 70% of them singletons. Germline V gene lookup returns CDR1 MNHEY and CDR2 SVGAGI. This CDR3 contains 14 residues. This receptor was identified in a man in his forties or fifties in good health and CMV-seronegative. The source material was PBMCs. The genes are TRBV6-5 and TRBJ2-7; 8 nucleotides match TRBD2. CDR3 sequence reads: CASSYGGGSYEQYF. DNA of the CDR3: TGTGCCAGTAGTTACGGCGGGGGGAGCTACGAGCAGTACTTC.